Listed below are T cell receptor beta chains from one sample, sequenced in a study of blood T cell repertoires in COVID-19. Assay used: immunoSEQ multiplex PCR; TCRdb lists only in-frame clones, some missing. The profile shows 200,000 to 300,000 clones, around 83% of them singletons. Input material: peripheral blood. These receptor sequences come from a man aged 35 to 55 who had recovered from COVID-19. The CDR3 runs from the conserved cysteine through the conserved F or W. Only some rows state a clone size, as once, few, many or a class for expanded clones.

clone_size: -; v_call: TRBV2; cdr3_aa: CASRDKGLAGARETQYF
clone_size: -; v_call: TRBV19; cdr3_aa: CASRSSGANVLTF
clone_size: -; v_call: TRBV5-4; cdr3_aa: CASSWDREVAEAFF
clone_size: -; v_call: TRBV30; cdr3_aa: CAWSLGQGRDNEQFF
clone_size: -; v_call: TRBV15; cdr3_aa: CATSRAGTNQETQYF
clone_size: -; v_call: TRBV9; cdr3_aa: CASSPRWRDSYNEQFF
clone_size: -; v_call: TRBV4-1; cdr3_aa: CASSQGTGGNWPQHF
clone_size: -; v_call: TRBV11-2; cdr3_aa: CASSLQGTGASQETQYF
clone_size: few; v_call: TRBV5-1; cdr3_aa: CASSTGGPGGYTF
clone_size: -; v_call: TRBV10-3; cdr3_aa: CAICDAGANSPLHF
clone_size: -; v_call: TRBV18; cdr3_aa: CASSPQILGNVEGQPQHF
clone_size: -; v_call: TRBV9; cdr3_aa: CASSVTGQNTEAFF
clone_size: -; v_call: TRBV28; cdr3_aa: CASSRLRPSYGYTF
clone_size: -; v_call: TRBV7-9; cdr3_aa: CASTRGDRVNTEAFF
clone_size: -; v_call: TRBV6-2/TRBV6-3; cdr3_aa: CASSPPGQWDYTF
clone_size: -; v_call: TRBV12-5; cdr3_aa: CASGLGHIVSYNEQFF
clone_size: -; v_call: TRBV30; cdr3_aa: CAWSLTGGGSRGYTF
clone_size: -; v_call: TRBV11-3; cdr3_aa: CASSPPQRRYEQYF
clone_size: few; v_call: TRBV15; cdr3_aa: CATSRRVGQAGNTIYF
clone_size: -; v_call: TRBV5-5; cdr3_aa: CASSWTGIETQYF
clone_size: -; v_call: TRBV18; cdr3_aa: CASSPDRGRGYTF
clone_size: -; v_call: TRBV6-6; cdr3_aa: CAANPGLAGGEDTQYF
clone_size: -; v_call: TRBV6-2/TRBV6-3; cdr3_aa: CASSYGTYEQYF
clone_size: -; v_call: TRBV14; cdr3_aa: CASSLNRGAGNGELFF
clone_size: -; v_call: TRBV27; cdr3_aa: CASTYSSGRRFMNTEAFF
clone_size: -; v_call: TRBV28; cdr3_aa: CASSLVAADNEQFF
clone_size: -; v_call: TRBV30; cdr3_aa: CAWSVTRTSGVPGELFF
clone_size: few; v_call: TRBV4-1; cdr3_aa: CASKRPGFTGELFF
clone_size: -; v_call: TRBV14; cdr3_aa: CASSPAGLDSEQFF
clone_size: -; v_call: TRBV6-6; cdr3_aa: CASSSLLGLYQPQHF